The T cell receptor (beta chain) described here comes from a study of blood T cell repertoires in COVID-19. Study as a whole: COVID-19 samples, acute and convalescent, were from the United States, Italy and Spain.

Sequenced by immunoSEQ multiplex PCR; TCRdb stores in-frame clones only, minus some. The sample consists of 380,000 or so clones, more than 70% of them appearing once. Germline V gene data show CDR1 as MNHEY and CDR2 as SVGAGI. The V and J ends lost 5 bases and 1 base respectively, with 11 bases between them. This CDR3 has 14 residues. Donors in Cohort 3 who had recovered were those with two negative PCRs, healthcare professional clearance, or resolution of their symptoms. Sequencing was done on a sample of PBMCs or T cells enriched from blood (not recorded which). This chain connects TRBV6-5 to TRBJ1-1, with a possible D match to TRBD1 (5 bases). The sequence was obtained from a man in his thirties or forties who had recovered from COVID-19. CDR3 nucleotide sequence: TGTGCCAGCAGTATCAGCAGGGCGAACACTGAAGCTTTCTTT. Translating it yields CASSISRANTEAFF.